A single sample gave rise to the 15 T cell receptor beta chains below, sequenced in a study of PD-1 blockade in classical Hodgkin lymphoma. The protocol was immunoSEQ multiplex PCR, while the TCRdb copy is restricted to in-frame clones and leaves out a portion. The table shows about 22,000 clones, with less than 75% occurring only once. Time point defined: cycle 4 day 1 (C4D1), after 6 weeks of nivolumab. Each and every patient relapsed after autologous stem cell transplantation, and patients got differing brentuximab vedotin exposure. Purification of CD4+ T cells from thawed PBMCs was achieved by magnetic negative selection. Source: CD4+ T cells from blood, taken before the fourth cycle of nivolumab. The receptors come from a human donor with classical Hodgkin lymphoma.

This clone was seen a few times. The chain uses TRBV2 and TRBJ2-1; D is perhaps TRBD2 (7 bases). Trimming cost V 3 bases and J 1 base, with 10 bases left between them. The CDR3 contains 15 residues. Germline CDR1 reads SNHLY; CDR2 reads FYNNEI. The CDR3 loop is CASSDAGASYNEQFF. CDR3 DNA: TGTGCCAGCAGTGATGCGGGGGCGTCCTACAATGAGCAGTTCTTC.

V usage is TRBV27 and J usage is TRBJ2-7; 7 nucleotides align to TRBD1. The junction had 10 bases not matched to a gene; V was cut back by 6 bases and J by 2 bases. The length of the CDR3 is 15 residues. CDR1 and CDR2 (germline): MNHEY, SMNVEV (reference sequence). CDR3 sequence (DNA): TGTGCCAGCAGGCCTTACTGGGGACAGACCTACGAGCAGTACTTC. Amino acids: CASRPYWGQTYEQYF.

CDR3 sequence reads: CASSLGLAGGTDTQYF. Written as DNA, the CDR3 is TGCGCCAGCAGCCTTGGGCTAGCGGGGGGCACAGATACGCAGTATTTT. The gene calls are TRBV4-3 and TRBJ2-3; TRBD2 matches at 10 bases. CDR1 and CDR2 (germline): LGHNA, YSLEER. This CDR3 region has 16 residues. V shed 4 bases, J shed 1 base, and the junction held 5 bases outside the gene matches.

The chain has TRBV7-8 and TRBJ2-4; maybe TRBD1 (6 bases). Germline CDR1 and CDR2: SGHVS and FQNEAQ. This CDR3 region has 19 residues. Deletions cut 5 bases from V and 0 bases from J, with 23 bases between. CDR3 in amino acids: CASSQSPGTHRVAKNIQYF. The CDR3 DNA is TGTGCCAGCAGCCAATCCCCCGGGACCCACAGGGTAGCCAAAAACATTCAGTACTTC.

The V gene is TRBV5-1, the J gene TRBJ1-4; D unclear. The CDR3 sequence is 14 residues long. Between the trimmed V and J ends, which lost 0 bases and 6 bases, there was a span of 9 bases. The germline gives CDR1 SGHRS, CDR2 YFSETQ. CDR3 protein: CASSLGPRDEKLFF. CDR3 bases: TGCGCCAGCAGCTTGGGACCTCGAGATGAAAAACTGTTTTTT.

The chain combines TRBV5-4 with TRBJ2-3, with D hard to call. Germline V lookup: CDR1 SGHNT, CDR2 YYREEE (reference sequence). The V end lost 2 bases, the J end lost 3 bases, and 4 bases lay between the germline ends. This CDR3 comprises 12 residues. Written as DNA, the CDR3 is TGTGCCAGCAGCTTAACTACAGATACGCAGTATTTT. Encoded protein: CASSLTTDTQYF.

V is TRBV15 and J is TRBJ1-1; D gene uncertain. From germline, CDR1 is LNHNV and CDR2 YYDKDF (reference sequence). CDR3 length: 12 amino acids. Trimming pared 0 bases from V and 8 bases from J, leaving 7 bases between. CDR3 amino acids: CATSRDSGEAFF. The CDR3 DNA reads as TGTGCCACCAGCAGAGACTCGGGAGAAGCTTTCTTT. Full variable domain (remainder filled in from reference TRBV15 and TRBJ1-1): DAMVIQNPRYQVTQFGKPVTLSCSQTLNHNVMYWYQQKSSQAPKLLFHYYDKDFNNEADTPDNFQSRRPNTSFCFLDIRSPGLGDTAMYLCATSRDSGEAFFGQGTRLTVV.

The chain has TRBV28 and TRBJ2-1; perhaps D is TRBD1 or TRBD2 (5 bases each). Germline lookup yields CDR1 MDHEN and CDR2 SYDVKM. The length of the CDR3 is 14 residues. Between the trimmed V and J ends, which lost 7 bases and 3 bases, there was a span of 13 bases. Written as DNA, the CDR3 is TGTGCCAGCAAGGGACCAAGTCTCTACAATGAGCAGTTCTTC. Translating it yields CASKGPSLYNEQFF.

The chain combines TRBV11-1 with TRBJ1-1; D is uncertain. Germline V gene sequence: CDR1 SGHAT, CDR2 FQDESV (reference sequence). V lost 0 bases to trimming and J lost 2 bases, with 7 bases between them. This CDR3 is 14 amino acids long. The DNA for the CDR3 is TGTGCCAGCAGCTTAGCTCTAGTAAACACTGAAGCTTTCTTT. Amino acids: CASSLALVNTEAFF.

The table lists this clone with a few counts. The chain joins TRBV4-2 to TRBJ2-7; 9 nucleotides line up with TRBD1. The CDR3 contains 16 residues. The V segment lost 0 bases and the J segment 5 bases; nucleotides outside the gene matches: 8. CDR1 LGHNA and CDR2 YNFKEQ come from the germline V gene. The CDR3 region is CASSQDRSDRGDEQYF. For the CDR3, the DNA is TGTGCCAGCAGCCAAGATAGGTCCGACAGGGGGGACGAGCAGTACTTC.

This clone was detected a few times. The chain uses TRBV5-4 and TRBJ1-2; no firm D call. The CDR3 covers 13 residues. Germline CDR1 is SGHNT and CDR2 is YYREEE (reference sequence). V gave up 4 bases and J gave up 3 bases, with 10 bases separating them. CDR3 protein: CASSRRHDYGYTF. As DNA, the CDR3 is TGTGCCAGCAGCCGGAGACATGACTATGGCTACACCTTC.

V is TRBV5-6 and J is TRBJ1-6; possible D gene TRBD1, 6 bases. V lost 4 bases to trimming and J lost 6 bases, with 14 bases between them. Germline lookup yields CDR1 SGHDT and CDR2 YYEEEE. The CDR3 extends over 15 amino acids. The chain's CDR3 is CASSQDRGANSPLHF. In nucleotides, the CDR3 is TGTGCCAGCAGCCAAGATAGGGGGGCTAATTCACCCCTCCACTTT.

This sequence joins TRBV7-9 and TRBJ2-3, with a tentative D call TRBD2 (6 bases). The CDR3 runs to 12 residues. Germline CDR1 is SEHNR and CDR2 is FQNEAQ (reference sequence). Trimming pared 1 base from V and 10 bases from J, leaving 9 bases between. As DNA, the CDR3 is TGTGCCAGCAGCTTAGGGGGGGTGGCGCAGTATTTT. This codes for CASSLGGVAQYF.

The chain links TRBV18 to TRBJ2-3, with TRBD1 matching over 11 bases. CDR1 is KGHSH and CDR2 is LQKENI in the germline V gene. V was clipped by 2 bases and J by 5 bases; unmatched bases: 6. This CDR3 region has 16 residues. CDR3 in DNA: TGTGCCAGCTCACCAAACCGGGACAGGGGGATAGATACGCAGTATTTT. This encodes CASSPNRDRGIDTQYF.

The J gene is TRBJ2-1, the V gene TRBV28, with 7 nucleotides matching TRBD1. The CDR3 runs 18 residues. J was trimmed by 4 bases and V by 5 bases; bases with no gene match: 17. CDR1 and CDR2 (germline): MDHEN, SYDVKM. CDR3 protein: CASSLSRGLGTLYNEQFF. Here the CDR3 DNA reads TGTGCCAGCAGTCTCTCCAGGGGGTTAGGGACCTTATACAATGAGCAGTTCTTC. Full variable domain (remainder filled in from reference TRBV28 and TRBJ2-1): DVKVTQSSRYLVKRTGEKVFLECVQDMDHENMFWYRQDPGLGLRLIYFSYDVKMKEKGDIPEGYSVSREKKERFSLILESASTNQTSMYLCASSLSRGLGTLYNEQFFGPGTRLTVL.